A single TCR beta chain is shown here with its context. Its antigen is not identified. Every isolated RNA sample was fully reverse transcribed, so sequencing captured expressed TCRB transcripts. The repertoire was sequenced with immunoSEQ multiplex PCR; TCRdb's copy has only in-frame clones and lacks some. The sample contains about 160,000 clones, 6.5% to 8.5% of which appear only once. Germline V gives CDR1 MDHEN, CDR2 SYDVKM. V lost 2 bases and J lost 9; bases outside the gene matches: 8. This CDR3 is built from 15 residues. The sample comes from a study of beta chain features in type 1 diabetes. Findings and limits, study-wide: PCR might pick shorter templates more often, in the same way for patients and controls. Among patients with Type 1 diabetes, TCRB CDR3s were moderately but significantly shorter in every one of the four CD4+ subsets.

Material for sequencing was central memory CD4+ T cells from blood. V gene TRBV28 combines with J gene TRBJ1-5; 9 bases match TRBD1. This sequence was found in a woman aged 18-29 years with type 1 diabetes. DNA of the CDR3: TGTGCCAGCAGTTTAGGGACAGGGTTACTGGTGCCCCAGCATTTT. It specifies CASSLGTGLLVPQHF.